The clone carrying this TCR beta chain was seen a handful of times. Its specificity is unknown. The CDR3 runs to 15 residues. Germline V CDR1 and CDR2: SQVTM, ANQGSEA. J lost 9 bases, V lost 1 base, and 10 bases had no gene match. This entry comes from a study of CD8+ T cells in alopecia areata. Whole-study findings and limits: Mice showed clearer TCR sharing than patients did, a gap that was possibly HLA-related. Scalp and blood retained many expanded lesional clones during tofacitinib. Among the top 100, expanded CD8+ clones were significantly decreased by tofacitinib, as was scalp clonality. Clonality exceeded that of normal scalp in lesional scalp, most notably in alopecia totalis/universalis.

cDNA reverse transcribed from extracted RNA served as the sequencing template. Using immunoSEQ multiplex PCR, the repertoire was profiled, and TCRdb retains in-frame clones only, with some absent. The sample carries around 100,000 clones, over 75% recorded once. Treatment: oral pan-JAK inhibitor, 5-10 mg twice daily. This chain connects TRBV29-1 to TRBJ2-7; TRBD2 aligns across 12 bases. Here the sequenced sample was CD8+ T cells sorted from blood, taken between weeks 30 and 35, from a patient treated with tofacitinib. This TCR was sampled from a human donor with alopecia areata. The CDR3 DNA sequence: TGCAGCGTTGAAGGAGGGCTAGCGGGAGGGCCCGGGCAGTACTTC. Translating it yields CSVEGGLAGGPGQYF.